This T cell receptor beta chain appears in the sequencing data of a study of T cells after posttransplantation cyclophosphamide. Findings and caveats of the study: Recipient CMV seropositivity and CMV reactivation strongly tracked TRB clonality. Donor CD8+ memory clones often dominated recipient blood repertoires at later times. TRB overlap between skin or GI tissue T cells and blood was limited.

Data came from immunoSEQ multiplex PCR; TCRdb stores just in-frame clones and leaves some out. This sample carries approximately 32,000 clones, 70% to 90% of them seen once, and the ten largest clones take approximately 15%. This CDR3 contains 15 residues. Germline CDR1 MDHEN, CDR2 SYDVKM. Trimming removed 6 bases at V and 2 bases at J, with 14 bases between. Of note for this clone: The antigen is unknown.

This TCR was recovered from a woman aged 40 to 50 with a blood cancer, CMV-positive, and with a related stem cell donor. Sequenced input: PBMCs. V and J are TRBV28 and TRBJ1-5; D is undetermined. In nucleotides, the CDR3 is TGTGCCAGCAGCCTCCATCGAGGAGGCAATCAGCCCCAGCATTTT. Protein product: CASSLHRGGNQPQHF.